The 9 T cell receptor beta chains given below trace back to one sample, sequenced in a study of radiotherapy plus CTLA-4 blockade in lung cancer. Profiling relied on immunoSEQ multiplex PCR, and the TCRdb table lists in-frame clones only, not all of them. The sample includes tens of thousands of clones, around 77% of them seen just once. The source material was peripheral blood, sampled from a patient treated with radiotherapy plus ipilimumab. The receptor source for this set is a human donor with non-small cell lung cancer whose response to radiotherapy plus ipilimumab could not be evaluated.

The V gene is TRBV28, the J gene TRBJ2-1; TRBD2 matches 9 bases. The CDR3 runs 16 residues. V lost 8 bases and J lost 7; bases outside the gene matches: 15. Germline-derived CDR1 and CDR2 are MDHEN and SYDVKM. The CDR3 here is CASSSPGGRVVNEQFF. As DNA, the CDR3 is TGTGCCAGCTCCTCCCCCGGCGGGAGGGTAGTGAATGAGCAGTTCTTC.

This chain connects TRBV9 to TRBJ1-2; D perhaps matches TRBD1 (5 bases). This CDR3 region has 16 residues. V dropped 0 bases and J dropped 5 bases, with 17 bases sitting between them. Germline loops: CDR1 SGDLS, CDR2 YYNGEE. The CDR3 coding sequence is TGTGCCAGCAGCGTAGTTTATTGGAGGGGAGCGTATGGCTACACCTTC. Amino acid sequence: CASSVVYWRGAYGYTF.

This clone was seen a single time. V gene TRBV28 combines with J gene TRBJ2-3; TRBD1 matches 9 bases. Germline trimming cut 2 bases from V and 5 bases from J; bases unmatched to any gene: 17. This CDR3 spans 19 amino acids. The germline V gene encodes CDR1 MDHEN and CDR2 SYDVKM. The CDR3 DNA sequence: TGTGCCAGCAGTTTAACGTGGACAGGGGCGTTGAGGAGGGGAGATACGCAGTATTTT. Its translation is CASSLTWTGALRRGDTQYF. The complete variable domain, with remaining parts taken from reference TRBV28 and TRBJ2-3, reads DVKVTQSSRYLVKRTGEKVFLECVQDMDHENMFWYRQDPGLGLRLIYFSYDVKMKEKGDIPEGYSVSREKKERFSLILESASTNQTSMYLCASSLTWTGALRRGDTQYFGPGTRLTVL.

The V gene is TRBV5-4, the J gene TRBJ2-5; TRBD2 matches at 7 bases. Germline lookup yields CDR1 SGHNT and CDR2 YYREEE (reference sequence). The CDR3 loop spans 14 amino acids. The V segment lost 3 bases and the J segment 2 bases; nucleotides outside the gene matches: 4. CDR3 region: CASSSGLDQETQYF. DNA of the CDR3: TGTGCCAGCAGCTCAGGACTAGATCAAGAGACCCAGTACTTC.

The chain recombines TRBV18 with TRBJ2-3; perhaps TRBD2 as D (5 bases). This CDR3 has 20 amino acids. V lost 3 bases to trimming and J lost 3 bases, with 28 bases between them. CDR1 is KGHSH and CDR2 is LQKENI in the germline V gene. The CDR3 sequence is CASSPYLRAGGYRGTDTQYF. The CDR3 DNA is TGTGCCAGCTCACCCTACCTTAGGGCGGGTGGGTATCGAGGGACAGATACGCAGTATTTT.

This sequence joins TRBV7-2 and TRBJ1-1; 9 positions agree with TRBD1. The trim removed 1 base at V and 4 bases at J, leaving 4 bases unmatched. The germline CDR1 and CDR2 sequences are SGHTA and FQGNSA. CDR3 length: 15 residues. Here the CDR3 reads CASSLDDRGSTEAFF. CDR3 nucleotide sequence: TGTGCCAGCAGCTTAGACGACAGGGGGAGCACTGAAGCTTTCTTT.

The V call is TRBV18, the J call TRBJ1-4; 8 bases fit TRBD1. This CDR3 region has 15 residues. V dropped 3 bases and J dropped 8; count of bases not matched to a gene: 8. Germline assignment: CDR1 KGHSH and CDR2 LQKENI. The CDR3 region has the DNA TGTGCCAGCTCACCCCTTACAGGGGGGGAAGAAAAACTGTTTTTT. The encoded protein is CASSPLTGGEEKLFF.

The genes are TRBV30 and TRBJ1-1; maybe TRBD1 (5 bases). The length of the CDR3 is 14 residues. Germline V gene data show CDR1 as GTSNPN and CDR2 as SVGIG (reference sequence). V was trimmed by 2 bases and J by 5 bases, leaving 15 bases between them. CDR3 nucleotides: TGTGCCTGGAGTCCCGAGGCGGGGCCGACTGAAGCTTTCTTT. It specifies CAWSPEAGPTEAFF.

The chain couples TRBV15 to TRBJ1-4; possibly TRBD1 for D (6 bases). This CDR3 has 17 residues. Germline CDR1 and CDR2: LNHNV and YYDKDF (reference sequence). The V and J ends lost 3 bases and 7 bases respectively, with 21 bases between them. CDR3 sequence reads: CATSRGTGPAQGEKLFF. CDR3 nucleotides: TGTGCCACCAGCAGGGGTACAGGGCCGGCTCAGGGTGAAAAACTGTTTTTT.